This TCR beta chain was found in a study of shared clonotypes between healthy human individuals. Looked up from germline, CDR1 is GTSNPN and CDR2 is SVGIG (reference sequence). V lost 3 bases and J lost 6, with 12 bases in between. This CDR3 contains 13 residues. The repertoire was sequenced with immunoSEQ multiplex PCR; TCRdb's copy has only in-frame clones and lacks some. The sample lists approximately 1.4 million clones, roughly 98% occurring once. This clonotype was sampled from a young man in good health. What was sequenced was naive CD4+ T cells sorted from blood. Described subset: CD45RA+ positively selected. The chain has TRBV30 and TRBJ2-4, with D hard to call. CDR3 nucleotide sequence: TGTGCCTGGAGACAAGGTTGGGGAAACATTCAGTACTTC. Protein sequence: CAWRQGWGNIQYF.